This passage covers 4 T cell receptor beta chains from one sample sequenced in a study of T cells in localized non-small cell lung cancer. Libraries were prepared by immunoSEQ multiplex PCR; TCRdb keeps only in-frame clonotypes and omits some of them. The sample lists some 39,000 clones; approximately 90% were seen once. The source material was peripheral blood mononuclear cells, sampled before any cancer treatment. These receptors were obtained from a male donor at least 60 years old with stage II lung adenocarcinoma.

The chain employs TRBV6-1 and TRBJ1-1; no firm D call. Germline V gene sequence: CDR1 MNHNS, CDR2 SASEGT. V was pared by 2 bases and J by 1 base, with 8 bases between. The CDR3 is made up of 14 amino acids. CDR3 nucleotides: TGTGCCAGCAGTGAATCTTATGGGAACACTGAAGCTTTCTTT. Translating gives CASSESYGNTEAFF.

The J gene is TRBJ2-5, the V gene TRBV7-6; no definite D call. Germline V gives CDR1 SGHVS, CDR2 FNYEAQ. CDR3 length: 15 amino acids. The V and J ends lost 6 bases and 1 base respectively, with 15 bases between them. Here the CDR3 DNA reads TGTGCCAGCAGACAAGGGTCGAACCTCCAAGAGACCCAGTACTTC. It specifies CASRQGSNLQETQYF. Combining the CDR3 with reference TRBV7-6 and TRBJ2-5 gives the whole variable domain GAGVSQSPRYKVTKRGQDVALRCDPISGHVSLYWYRQALGQGPEFLTYFNYEAQQDKSGLPNDRFSAERPEGSISTLTIQRTEQRDSAMYRCASRQGSNLQETQYFGPGTRLLVL.

This rearrangement joins TRBV2 to TRBJ2-3; D possibly corresponds to TRBD1 (5 bases). With 7 bases removed from V and 8 bases from J, the gap between germline ends came to 19 bases. This CDR3 comprises 14 residues. Per germline, CDR1 SNHLY and CDR2 FYNNEI. The CDR3 nucleotides are TGTGCCAGCATCATAGGGGCCTCGGGCGGTACGCAGTATTTT. It yields the protein CASIIGASGGTQYF.

The rearrangement joins TRBV2 to TRBJ2-3, with 7 bases that match TRBD2. Germline V gene lookup returns CDR1 SNHLY and CDR2 FYNNEI. The length of the CDR3 is 18 residues. V gave up 6 bases and J gave up 3 bases; unmatched junction bases: 18. CDR3: CASSYRGGRRGWTDTQYF. The CDR3 bases are TGTGCCAGCAGCTATCGAGGCGGGAGACGGGGGTGGACAGATACGCAGTATTTT. Looking up the rest from reference TRBV2 and TRBJ2-3 gives the full variable domain: EPEVTQTPSHQVTQMGQEVILRCVPISNHLYFYWYRQILGQKVEFLVSFYNNEISEKSEIFDDQFSVERPDGSNFTLKIRSTKLEDSAMYFCASSYRGGRRGWTDTQYFGPGTRLTVL.